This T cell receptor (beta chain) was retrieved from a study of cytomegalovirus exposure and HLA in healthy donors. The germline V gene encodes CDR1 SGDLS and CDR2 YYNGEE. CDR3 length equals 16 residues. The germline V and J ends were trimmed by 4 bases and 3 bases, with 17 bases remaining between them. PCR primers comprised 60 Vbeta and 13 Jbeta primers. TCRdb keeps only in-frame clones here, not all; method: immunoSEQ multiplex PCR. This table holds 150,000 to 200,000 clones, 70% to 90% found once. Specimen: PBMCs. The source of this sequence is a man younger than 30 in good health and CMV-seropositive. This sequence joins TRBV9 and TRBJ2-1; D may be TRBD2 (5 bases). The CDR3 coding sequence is TGTGCCAGCAGCCCTCCATCTAGGGCGGGCTACAATGAGCAGTTCTTC. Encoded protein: CASSPPSRAGYNEQFF.